A single sample is the source of the 32 T cell receptor beta chains below, sequenced in a study of blood T cell repertoires in COVID-19 (dated by TCRdb to about 2020). Library method: the immunoSEQ multiplex PCR assay. Not all clones reach the TCRdb copy of this immuneACCESS table, which keeps in-frame sequences only. Checked studies attribute under half of the gap to unresolved V genes and leave the rest unexplained. Counted in this sample were a few hundred thousand clones; more than 85% of them appeared once. The leading ten clones occupy around 4% of the sample. The specimen sequenced was PBMCs or T cells enriched from blood (not recorded which). The receptors derive from a woman aged 30 to 39 who had recovered from COVID-19.

This chain connects TRBV6-5 to TRBJ1-2, with unresolved D. Germline loops: CDR1 MNHEY, CDR2 SVGAGI. V dropped 5 bases and J dropped 2 bases, with 9 bases sitting between them. The CDR3 length is 13 residues. The CDR3 region has the DNA TGTGCCAGCAGTAAACAGAGAAACTATGGCTACACCTTC. Protein: CASSKQRNYGYTF.

This clone occurred a few times. The rearrangement uses TRBV9 and TRBJ2-5, with D possibly being TRBD1 (5 bases). CDR1 SGDLS and CDR2 YYNGEE come from the germline V gene. The V end was cut by 2 bases, the J end by 1 base, with 12 bases between. The CDR3 covers 15 residues. The DNA of the CDR3 is TGTGCCAGCAGCGTCGCACCGACAGCCCAAGAGACCCAGTACTTC. Protein sequence: CASSVAPTAQETQYF.

The chain combines TRBV5-1 with TRBJ1-1; 8 nucleotides agree with TRBD1. The CDR3 runs to 14 residues. The junction had 4 bases not matched to a gene; V was cut back by 1 base and J by 5 bases. The germline V gene has CDR1 SGHRS and CDR2 YFSETQ. The CDR3 is CASSLQGAQTEAFF. Here the CDR3 DNA reads TGCGCCAGCAGCTTGCAGGGGGCGCAGACTGAAGCTTTCTTT.

The chain links TRBV7-2 to TRBJ2-1, with D possibly being TRBD2 (5 bases). The CDR3 has 12 residues. The germline gives CDR1 SGHTA, CDR2 FQGNSA. The germline V and J ends were trimmed by 6 bases and 7 bases, with 10 bases remaining between them. In DNA form, the CDR3 reads TGTGCCAGCAGTTCCAGCGGTAATGAGCAGTTCTTC. This codes for CASSSSGNEQFF.

V is TRBV5-1 and J is TRBJ1-1; D is unclear. The V gene lost 3 bases and the J gene lost 0 bases, with 9 bases spanning the gap. CDR1 is SGHRS and CDR2 is YFSETQ in the germline V gene. The CDR3 totals 14 residues. The CDR3 reads CASSSITVNTEAFF. In nucleotides, the CDR3 is TGCGCCAGCAGCTCGATAACTGTGAACACTGAAGCTTTCTTT.

The chain has TRBV11-3 and TRBJ2-7, with TRBD1 matching over 11 bases. Germline CDR1 is SGHNT and CDR2 is YENEEA. Losses at the gene ends were 5 bases for V and 7 bases for J; bases not matched to a gene: 7. The CDR3 is 14 amino acids. The CDR3 DNA follows: TGTGCCAGCAGCCAAGGACAGGGGGCTGGGGAGCAGTACTTC. Its translation: CASSQGQGAGEQYF.

The chain is built from TRBV28 and TRBJ2-1, with 8 bases lining up with TRBD2. This CDR3 spans 15 amino acids. J was trimmed by 8 bases and V by 5 bases; bases with no gene match: 11. Germline loops: CDR1 MDHEN, CDR2 SYDVKM. The CDR3 region is CASSPTSGPADEQFF. As DNA, the CDR3 is TGTGCCAGCAGTCCTACTAGCGGCCCCGCGGATGAGCAGTTCTTC.

The chain recombines TRBV30 with TRBJ1-5, with TRBD1 matching over 8 bases. Per the germline V gene, CDR1 is GTSNPN and CDR2 is SVGIG (reference sequence). CDR3 size: 15 residues. V lost 3 bases and J lost 8; bases outside the gene matches: 12. The CDR3 here is CAWSPRFSGGEPQHF. CDR3 DNA: TGTGCCTGGAGCCCTCGGTTCTCAGGGGGCGAGCCCCAGCATTTT.

The chain links TRBV7-3 to TRBJ2-5, with TRBD2 identical over 13 bases. There are 17 residues in the CDR3. Germline CDR1 and CDR2: SGHTA and FQGTGA. V lost 4 bases, J lost 5 bases, and 10 bases stayed unmatched. The CDR3 region is CASSSGLAGSIGETQYF. The DNA of the CDR3 is TGTGCCAGCAGCTCGGGACTAGCGGGAAGTATTGGGGAGACCCAGTACTTC.

The chain recombines TRBV7-8 with TRBJ1-6; possibly TRBD1 for D (5 bases). This CDR3 contains 16 residues. V lost 4 bases to trimming and J lost 7 bases, with 17 bases between them. The germline V gene has CDR1 SGHVS and CDR2 FQNEAQ. CDR3 in amino acids: CASSSPLTVKNSPLHF. The CDR3, as DNA: TGTGCCAGCAGCTCCCCCTTGACAGTGAAAAATTCACCCCTCCACTTT.

The chain combines TRBV7-2 with TRBJ2-7; D gene ambiguous. The length of the CDR3 is 15 residues. Looked up from germline, CDR1 is SGHTA and CDR2 is FQGNSA. V was cut by 1 base and J by 3 bases, with 13 bases left in between. The CDR3 protein is CASSLGAPPIYEQYF. DNA for the CDR3: TGTGCCAGCAGCTTAGGGGCACCTCCCATCTACGAGCAGTACTTC.

The rearrangement joins TRBV7-2 to TRBJ1-2, with D hard to call. The germline CDR1 and CDR2 sequences are SGHTA and FQGNSA. The CDR3 consists of 13 residues. Trimming removed 1 base from V and 14 bases from J, with 17 bases in between. CDR3 sequence reads: CASSLVSERAQTF. The CDR3 bases are TGTGCCAGCAGCTTAGTATCCGAGAGGGCTCAAACCTTC.

V is TRBV20-1 and J is TRBJ1-2; tentatively, D is TRBD1 (5 bases). The CDR3 spans 12 residues. Germline loops: CDR1 DFQATT, CDR2 SNEGSKA (reference sequence). With 3 bases removed from V and 6 bases from J, the gap between germline ends came to 11 bases. The CDR3 here is CSASRGLDGYTF. The CDR3 DNA reads TGCAGTGCTAGTAGGGGCTTGGATGGCTACACCTTC.

The gene calls are TRBV19 and TRBJ1-1, with a tentative D call TRBD1 (6 bases). The length of the CDR3 is 14 residues. V lost 5 bases to trimming and J lost 2 bases, with 12 bases between them. CDR1 is LNHDA, CDR2 SQIVND, per germline (reference sequence). The CDR3: CASSPRTENTEAFF. The CDR3 DNA is TGTGCCAGTAGTCCTAGGACAGAAAACACTGAAGCTTTCTTT.

The chain carries TRBV4-3 and TRBJ2-3; a weak D match, TRBD2 (5 bases). The CDR3 has 17 amino acids. The germline V gene encodes CDR1 LGHNA and CDR2 YSLEER. Trimming removed 1 base at V and 5 bases at J, with 19 bases between. CDR3 nucleotides: TGCGCCAGCAGCCAAGGTGTCAGCCTGGACGGGAAAGATACGCAGTATTTT. Protein: CASSQGVSLDGKDTQYF.

The V call is TRBV6-5, the J call TRBJ1-5, with D maybe TRBD1 (6 bases). The CDR3 covers 14 residues. The V end was cut by 5 bases, the J end by 0 bases, with 8 bases between. Germline V lookup: CDR1 MNHEY, CDR2 SVGAGI. CDR3 amino acids: CASSRQVSNQPQHF. The CDR3, as DNA: TGTGCCAGCAGTAGACAGGTTAGCAATCAGCCCCAGCATTTT.

The CDR3 loop reads CASSPRTSGITDTQYF. CDR3 nucleotides: TGCGCCAGCAGCCCGAGGACTAGCGGGATCACAGATACGCAGTATTTT. This rearrangement joins TRBV5-1 to TRBJ2-3; 12 bases match TRBD2. Germline V CDR1 and CDR2: SGHRS, YFSETQ. With 4 bases clipped from V and 2 bases from J, the junction kept 5 bases outside the gene matches. The CDR3 runs to 16 residues.

The V and J genes are TRBV9 and TRBJ2-1, with D perhaps matching TRBD2 (7 bases). Looked up from germline, CDR1 is SGDLS and CDR2 is YYNGEE. The CDR3 is made up of 18 amino acids. Trimming took off 3 bases at V and 3 bases at J, with 22 bases between the two ends. For the CDR3, the DNA is TGTGCCAGCAGCGCCAGCATCGGTCGGAGGGGGGGCTACAATGAGCAGTTCTTC. It is translated as CASSASIGRRGGYNEQFF.

This sequence joins TRBV6-2 or TRBV6-3 and TRBJ1-5; TRBD1 agrees at 8 bases. This CDR3 is built from 15 residues. J lost 2 bases, V lost 4 bases, and 4 bases had no gene match. Germline lookup yields CDR1 MNHEY and CDR2 SVGEGT. The CDR3 sequence: CASSFPGQGNQPQHF. As DNA, the CDR3 is TGTGCCAGCAGTTTTCCGGGACAGGGCAATCAGCCCCAGCATTTT.

The V gene is TRBV7-9, the J gene TRBJ2-1, with TRBD2 matching 16 bases. The CDR3 spans 15 residues. Unmatched junction bases numbered 5, after V lost 4 bases and J lost 11 bases. The germline V gene encodes CDR1 SEHNR and CDR2 FQNEAQ (reference sequence). The CDR3 loop reads CASSWRGLAGGKQFF. In DNA, the CDR3 is TGTGCCAGCAGCTGGAGGGGACTAGCGGGAGGGAAGCAGTTCTTC. Full variable domain (missing parts from reference TRBV7-9 and TRBJ2-1): DTGVSQNPRHKITKRGQNVTFRCDPISEHNRLYWYRQTLGQGPEFLTYFQNEAQLEKSRLLSDRFSAERPKGSFSTLEIQRTEQGDSAMYLCASSWRGLAGGKQFFGPGTRLTVL.

The chain has TRBV18 and TRBJ1-3; D is ambiguous. This CDR3 comprises 15 residues. The V and J ends lost 3 bases and 7 bases respectively, with 16 bases between them. The germline V gene has CDR1 KGHSH and CDR2 LQKENI. For the CDR3, the DNA is TGTGCCAGCTCACCGGCCCCGATCGGGTTCAACACCATATATTTT. Amino acids: CASSPAPIGFNTIYF.

This clone was recorded once. The V call is TRBV6-6, the J call TRBJ1-6; D perhaps matches TRBD1 (6 bases). V shed 3 bases and J shed 7 bases, with 16 bases lying between them. Germline lookup yields CDR1 MNHNY and CDR2 SVGAGI (reference sequence). This CDR3 has 16 residues. The chain's CDR3 is CASSYFGATGNSPLHF. In DNA form, the CDR3 reads TGTGCCAGCAGTTATTTTGGGGCCACAGGGAATTCACCCCTCCACTTT.

The J gene is TRBJ2-7, the V gene TRBV27; 10 bases agree with TRBD1. After removal of 3 bases from V and 6 bases from J, the junction contained 5 bases not matched to a gene. Germline V CDR1 and CDR2: MNHEY, SMNVEV (reference sequence). The CDR3 totals 14 residues. In DNA, the CDR3 is TGTGCCAGCAGTTTTAGGACAGGGGGTTCCGAGCAGTACTTC. It is translated as CASSFRTGGSEQYF.

The chain links TRBV28 to TRBJ1-1; the match to TRBD1 covers 7 bases. Germline V lookup: CDR1 MDHEN, CDR2 SYDVKM. The CDR3 runs 14 residues. Trimming at V came to 2 bases and at J to 7 bases, leaving 7 bases not matched to a gene. The CDR3 loop is CASSLPGTESEAFF. CDR3 sequence (DNA): TGTGCCAGCAGTTTACCGGGGACAGAAAGTGAAGCTTTCTTT.

This clone was recorded only once. This chain joins TRBV5-5 and TRBJ1-5; a possible D gene is TRBD1 (6 bases). The CDR3 runs 15 residues. CDR1 SGHKS and CDR2 YYEKEE come from the germline V gene (reference sequence). The V and J ends lost 3 bases and 4 bases respectively, with 14 bases between them. This chain's CDR3 is CASSWGGGVNQPQHF. CDR3 nucleotide sequence: TGTGCCAGCAGCTGGGGCGGGGGCGTTAATCAGCCCCAGCATTTT.

The chain carries TRBV5-1 and TRBJ1-1; D possibly corresponds to TRBD1 (5 bases). The CDR3 is made up of 17 amino acids. V was clipped by 0 bases and J by 1 base, with 16 bases between them. The germline gives CDR1 SGHRS, CDR2 YFSETQ. The CDR3 is CASSLGPRVSGNTEAFF. The CDR3 region has the DNA TGCGCCAGCAGCTTGGGGCCCAGGGTGTCTGGGAACACTGAAGCTTTCTTT.

The rearrangement joins TRBV20-1 to TRBJ2-2, with D perhaps matching TRBD2 (5 bases). The ends were cut back, 6 bases at V and 6 bases at J, with 8 bases in the middle. Germline loops: CDR1 DFQATT, CDR2 SNEGSKA (reference sequence). CDR3 length: 11 residues. Written as DNA, the CDR3 is TGCAGTGCCCCGGGATCCGGGGAGCTGTTTTTT. It translates to CSAPGSGELFF.

V and J are TRBV28 and TRBJ1-4; perhaps TRBD1 as D (5 bases). Germline values: CDR1 MDHEN, CDR2 SYDVKM. V was clipped by 5 bases and J by 5 bases, with 15 bases between them. This CDR3 is built from 15 residues. The CDR3 DNA sequence: TGTGCCAGCAGTGGGGACTTTTTAGGGAATGAAAAACTGTTTTTT. Protein: CASSGDFLGNEKLFF. The variable domain in full, completed from reference TRBV28 and TRBJ1-4, reads DVKVTQSSRYLVKRTGEKVFLECVQDMDHENMFWYRQDPGLGLRLIYFSYDVKMKEKGDIPEGYSVSREKKERFSLILESASTNQTSMYLCASSGDFLGNEKLFFGSGTQLSVL.

J is TRBJ1-2 and V is TRBV28; possibly TRBD1 for D (6 bases). Trimming removed 1 base from V and 2 bases from J, with 8 bases in between. Germline lookup yields CDR1 MDHEN and CDR2 SYDVKM. The CDR3 has 14 residues. For the CDR3, the DNA is TGTGCCAGCAGTTTATCAACAGGGAACTATGGCTACACCTTC. Protein: CASSLSTGNYGYTF.

This clone was observed a few times. The chain couples TRBV7-9 to TRBJ2-7; D is possibly TRBD2 (6 bases). V lost 1 base to trimming and J lost 12 bases, with 16 bases between them. Germline assignment: CDR1 SEHNR and CDR2 FQNEAQ (reference sequence). The CDR3 covers 13 residues. The CDR3, as DNA: TGTGCCAGCAGCTTAGACGGTGGGGGGAACTGGTACTTC. Translation gives CASSLDGGGNWYF. Based on the CDR3 plus reference TRBV7-9 and TRBJ2-7, the full variable domain is DTGVSQNPRHKITKRGQNVTFRCDPISEHNRLYWYRQTLGQGPEFLTYFQNEAQLEKSRLLSDRFSAERPKGSFSTLEIQRTEQGDSAMYLCASSLDGGGNWYFGPGTRLTVT.

This sequence joins TRBV3-1 (or the pseudogene TRBV3-2) and TRBJ2-5; 7 bases agree with TRBD1. Germline-derived CDR1 and CDR2 are LGHDT and YNNKEL (reference sequence). The CDR3 loop spans 19 amino acids. The trim removed 3 bases at V and 5 bases at J, leaving 21 bases unmatched. The CDR3: CASSHILSRRGQGLETQYF. CDR3 nucleotides: TGTGCCAGCAGCCACATACTATCCCGTAGGGGGCAGGGGTTGGAGACCCAGTACTTC.

This clone showed up just a few times. The V and J genes are TRBV6-2 or TRBV6-3 and TRBJ2-2; unclear D gene. V lost 5 bases and J 2 bases, leaving 9 bases between the germline ends. This CDR3 has 14 residues. Per the germline V gene, CDR1 is MNHEY and CDR2 is SVGEGT. The CDR3 DNA is TGTGCCAGCAGTCGTTCAGTTAACACCGGGGAGCTGTTTTTT. Its protein product is CASSRSVNTGELFF.